This TCR beta chain was retrieved from a study of T cell responses to AZD1222 COVID-19 vaccine. Points from the study as a whole: A rise in Spike-specific TCR breadth and depth followed two AZD1222 doses. Baseline seropositivity occurred in only six or seven AZD1222 recipients. Clonal diversity was possibly underestimated; the donors were predominantly white British and more often female.

Germline assignment: CDR1 KGHDR and CDR2 SFDVKD. The CDR3 contains 15 residues. Germline trimming cut 5 bases from V and 4 bases from J; bases unmatched to any gene: 5. Regarding this clone: The antigen remains undetermined.

Sequencing used immunoSEQ multiplex PCR; TCRdb keeps in-frame clones, though not all of them. Of 150,000 to 200,000 clones listed, 85% to 95% are singletons. V usage is TRBV24-1 and J usage is TRBJ2-2; 8 nucleotides align to TRBD2. The input for sequencing was peripheral blood, taken on day 0 of AZD1222 vaccination. The sequence came from an adult in good health. The CDR3 nucleotides read TGTGCCACCAGTGCAGCAGCGGGGGTCACCGGGGAGCTGTTTTTT. It specifies CATSAAAGVTGELFF.